Listed below are T cell receptor beta chains from one sample, sequenced in a study of cytomegalovirus exposure and HLA in healthy donors. Sequenced by immunoSEQ multiplex PCR; TCRdb stores in-frame clones only, minus some. The sample records some 120,000 clones, 79% being singletons. What was sequenced was PBMCs. These receptor sequences come from a woman aged 18-29 years in good health and CMV-seropositive. CDR3s include the opening cysteine and the closing phenylalanine or tryptophan. D genes are given only for firm matches. Size values are once, few and many counts, or a class for expanded clones, and some rows have none.

d_gene,j_gene,abundance,v_gene,CDR3nt,CDR3aa
TRBD2,TRBJ2-7,-,TRBV19,TGTGCCACCCAAGAAACTAGCGGGAACGAGCAGTACTTC,CATQETSGNEQYF
-,TRBJ2-7,-,TRBV18,TGTGCCAGCTCACCCGACCAGGGTCCTCACGAGCAGTACTTC,CASSPDQGPHEQYF
TRBD2,TRBJ2-3,-,TRBV6-5,TGTGCCAGCAGTCTCACTAGCGGGCAAGATACGCAGTATTTT,CASSLTSGQDTQYF
-,TRBJ1-6,-,TRBV30,TGTGCCTGGACCGGTACCTATAATTCACCCCTCCACTTT,CAWTGTYNSPLHF
-,TRBJ2-5,-,TRBV4-1,TGCGCCAGCAGCCAAGGTTTGAGTCAGGGAAGGCAAGAGACCCAGTACTTC,CASSQGLSQGRQETQYF
-,TRBJ2-1,-,TRBV11-3,TGTGCCAGCAGCCTAGACTACCACAATGAGCAGTTCTTC,CASSLDYHNEQFF
TRBD2,TRBJ2-7,-,TRBV4-1,TGCGCCAGCAGCCAAGATCGGTGGTCTAGCGGAGCCCCCGAGCAGTACTTC,CASSQDRWSSGAPEQYF
TRBD1,TRBJ1-5,few,TRBV2,TGTGCCAGCAGATTCCGGGACAGCATCAATCAGCCCCAGCATTTT,CASRFRDSINQPQHF
TRBD1,TRBJ2-7,-,TRBV6-5,TGTGCCAGCACCCTGAGCCGGGCCAGGGGGTACGAGCAGTACTTC,CASTLSRARGYEQYF
TRBD2,TRBJ2-5,-,TRBV25-1,TGTGCCAGCAGTGAATTTGGGGGGGGGATCCAAGAGACCCAGTACTTC,CASSEFGGGIQETQYF
-,TRBJ2-1,-,TRBV6-1,TGTGCCAGCAGAGCAGGGTACGAGGAGCAGTTCTTC,CASRAGYEEQFF
TRBD1,TRBJ1-5,-,TRBV4-1,TGCGTCAGCAGCCTTCGGACAGGGTCGGATAGCAATCAGCCCCAGCATTTT,CVSSLRTGSDSNQPQHF
-,TRBJ1-1,-,TRBV30,TGTGCCTGGAGTCCCCTGTCGGATACGGGGGGGTCTTTCTTT,CAWSPLSDTGGSFF
-,TRBJ2-1,-,TRBV2,TGTGCCAGCGGTGACCCATACAATGAGCAGTTCTTC,CASGDPYNEQFF
-,TRBJ1-4,-,TRBV2,TGTGCCAGCAGCGAGGCGGGAGTTCGAGGTGAAAAACTGTTTTTT,CASSEAGVRGEKLFF
-,TRBJ2-1,-,TRBV5-6,TGTGCCAGCAGCTTCGACATTTACAATGAGCAGTTCTTC,CASSFDIYNEQFF
TRBD2,TRBJ2-3,-,TRBV9,TGTGCCAGCAGCGCCTCGGGGGCTAGCGGGAGGTCAGATACGCAGTATTTT,CASSASGASGRSDTQYF
TRBD2,TRBJ2-7,-,TRBV6-1,TGTGCCAGCAGTGGGGCCCTAGCGGGAGGTCTAAAAATGTACGAGCAGTACTTC,CASSGALAGGLKMYEQYF
TRBD1,TRBJ2-7,-,TRBV5-6,TGTGCCAGCAGCGACGGGACAGGGGGGTACGAGCAGTACTTC,CASSDGTGGYEQYF
TRBD1,TRBJ1-1,few,TRBV4-1,TGCGCCAGCAGCCTCGACATAGTTCCGGGACAGATGAACACTGAAGCTTTCTTT,CASSLDIVPGQMNTEAFF